These T cell receptor beta chains were read from a single sample in a study of blood T cells in healthy people across ages. TCRdb ran MiXCR on the 5' RACE reads and lists one entry per CDR3 protein. Here the sample spans fewer than 800,000 distinct CDR3 sequences, around 25% being singletons. This sample also appeared in a second study, on T cells of mothers and their children.

Specimen: blood. The source is a boy younger than 18 in good health. The CDR3 runs from the conserved cysteine through the conserved F or W. The order of the fields is D gene, J gene, CDR3 length, V gene, clone size, CDR3 protein, CDR3 DNA. D genes are given only for firm matches. A row's size may be missing; if present it is once, few, many or a size class.

NA,TRBJ2-7,14,TRBV7-8,NA,CASSSPTGGGEQYF,TGTGCCAGCAGCTCACCCACAGGAGGAGGCGAGCAGTACTTC
NA,TRBJ2-5,14,TRBV6-9,NA,CASSLSQRQETQYF,TGTGCCAGCTCCCTTTCGCAGCGCCAAGAGACCCAGTACTTC
NA,TRBJ1-2,13,TRBV19,few,CASTGGLLYGYTF,TGTGCCAGCACGGGGGGCCTACTATATGGCTACACCTTC
NA,TRBJ2-7,15,TRBV4-2,few,CASSQAAPIGDEQYF,TGTGCCAGCAGCCAAGCGGCCCCGATTGGCGACGAGCAGTACTTC
NA,TRBJ2-1,12,TRBV12-3/TRBV12-4,NA,CASGVGHNEQFF,TGTGCCAGCGGGGTTGGGCACAATGAGCAGTTCTTC
TRBD1,TRBJ1-1,16,TRBV7-3,NA,CASSLTWTGENTEAFF,TGTGCCAGCAGCTTAACTTGGACAGGGGAGAACACTGAAGCTTTCTTT
TRBD1,TRBJ1-5,17,TRBV3-1,NA,CASGSSGTGYSNQPQHF,TGTGCCAGCGGATCTTCCGGGACAGGGTACAGCAATCAGCCCCAGCATTTT
NA,TRBJ1-6,15,TRBV7-6,NA,CASSRVQGNNSPLHF,TGTGCCAGCAGCCGGGTCCAGGGAAATAATTCACCCCTCCACTTT
NA,TRBJ2-7,14,TRBV6-6,few,CASSPILGVGEQYF,TGTGCCAGCAGCCCAATTTTAGGGGTAGGGGAGCAGTACTTC
NA,TRBJ2-5,16,TRBV6-1,NA,CASSELRWTYWETQYF,TGTGCCAGCAGTGAACTTCGGTGGACTTACTGGGAGACCCAGTACTTC